The clone carrying this T cell receptor (beta chain) was counted at least ten times. Its antigen is not identified. For blood RNA, unsorted whole blood served as the source, and germline DNA was extracted too. Before surgery, approximately 4.3 milliliters of EDTA blood were taken. The data originate from a study of tumor-infiltrating lymphocytes in primary liver carcinoma. Study-level background: Resection treated the patients' primary liver carcinoma.

Study-wide results and limits: Without sorting, CD4+ versus CD8+ T cell repertoires were not compared.

A constant-region primer primed TCR beta cDNA synthesis from 450 to 550 ng of total RNA. Nested multiplex PCR, run for three rounds with slightly modified ARM-PCR, yielded TCR beta libraries. Two initial PCR rounds of approximately 10 cycles each paired TRBV1-TRBV30 forward primers with a C-beta reverse primer. TCRdb recomputed calls from the multiplex PCR reads with MiXCR, one row per CDR3 protein. Of approximately 310,000 distinct CDR3 sequences listed, roughly 60% are singletons. There are 19 residues in the CDR3. V was pared by 0 bases and J by 2 bases, with 7 bases of the junction left unmatched. Germline CDR1 and CDR2: LGHNA and YSLEER.

Material for sequencing was peripheral blood. The sequence was collected from a man in his forties with primary liver carcinoma and hepatitis B virus infection. The gene calls are TRBV4-3 and TRBJ2-4; TRBD2 agrees at 13 bases. DNA for the CDR3: TGCGCCAGCAGCCAAGACCCGGGACTAGCGGGGCGTCCCAAAAACATTCAGTACTTC. Protein product: CASSQDPGLAGRPKNIQYF.